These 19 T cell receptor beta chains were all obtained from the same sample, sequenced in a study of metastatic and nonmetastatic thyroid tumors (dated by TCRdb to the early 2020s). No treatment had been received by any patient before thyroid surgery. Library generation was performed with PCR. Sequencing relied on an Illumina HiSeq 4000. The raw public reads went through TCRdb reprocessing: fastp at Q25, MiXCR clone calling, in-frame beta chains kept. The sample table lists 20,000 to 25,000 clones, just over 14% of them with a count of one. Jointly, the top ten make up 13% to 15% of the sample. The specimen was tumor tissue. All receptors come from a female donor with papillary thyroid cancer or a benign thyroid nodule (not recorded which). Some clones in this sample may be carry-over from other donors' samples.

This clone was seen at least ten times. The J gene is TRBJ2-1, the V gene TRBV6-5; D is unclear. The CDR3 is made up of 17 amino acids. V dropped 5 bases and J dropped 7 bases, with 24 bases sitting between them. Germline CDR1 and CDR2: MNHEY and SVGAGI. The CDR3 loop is CASSPRFRVERKNEQFF. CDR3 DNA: TGTGCCAGCAGTCCGCGGTTTAGAGTAGAGCGAAAGAATGAGCAGTTCTTC.

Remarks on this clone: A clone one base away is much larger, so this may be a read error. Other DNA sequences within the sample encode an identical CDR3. CDR3 DNA: TGCGCCACCAGCAGCAATAAGGGTTCCGGCAATCAGCCCCAGCATTTT. This translates into CATSSNKGSGNQPQHF. This sequence joins TRBV15 and TRBJ1-5; D is unclear. CDR1 and CDR2 from the germline V gene are LNHNV and YYDKDF (reference sequence). The CDR3 contains 16 residues.

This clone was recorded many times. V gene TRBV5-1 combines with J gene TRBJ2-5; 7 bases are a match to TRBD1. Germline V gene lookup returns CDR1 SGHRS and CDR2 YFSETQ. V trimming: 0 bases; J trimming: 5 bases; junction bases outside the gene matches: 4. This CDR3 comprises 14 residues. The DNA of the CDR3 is TGCGCCAGCAGCTTGGCCGGGACAGCCGAGACCCAGTACTTC. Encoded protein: CASSLAGTAETQYF. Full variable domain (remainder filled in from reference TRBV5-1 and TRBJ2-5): KAGVTQTPRYLIKTRGQQVTLSCSPISGHRSVSWYQQTPGQGLQFLFEYFSETQRNKGNFPGRFSGRQFSNSRSEMNVSTLELGDSALYLCASSLAGTAETQYFGPGTRLLVL.

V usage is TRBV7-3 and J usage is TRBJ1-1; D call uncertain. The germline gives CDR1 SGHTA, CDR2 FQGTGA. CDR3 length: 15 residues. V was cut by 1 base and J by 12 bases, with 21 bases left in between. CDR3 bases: TGTGCCAGCAGCTTAATCCCAGTCATCCCGTTGAATACTTTCTTT. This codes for CASSLIPVIPLNTFF.

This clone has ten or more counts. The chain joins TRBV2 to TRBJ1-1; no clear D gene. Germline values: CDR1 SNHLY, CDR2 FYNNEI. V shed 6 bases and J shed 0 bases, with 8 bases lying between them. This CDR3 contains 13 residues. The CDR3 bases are TGTGCCAGCAGCCTCGGGGTGAACACTGAAGCTTTCTTT. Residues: CASSLGVNTEAFF.

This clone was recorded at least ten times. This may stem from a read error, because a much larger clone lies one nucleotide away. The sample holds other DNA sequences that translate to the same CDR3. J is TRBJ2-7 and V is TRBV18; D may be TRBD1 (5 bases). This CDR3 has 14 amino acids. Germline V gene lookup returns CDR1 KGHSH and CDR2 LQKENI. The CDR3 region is CASSPQVSSYEQYF. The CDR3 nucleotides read TGTGCCAGCTCGCCACAGGTCAGCTCCTACGAGCAGTACTTC.

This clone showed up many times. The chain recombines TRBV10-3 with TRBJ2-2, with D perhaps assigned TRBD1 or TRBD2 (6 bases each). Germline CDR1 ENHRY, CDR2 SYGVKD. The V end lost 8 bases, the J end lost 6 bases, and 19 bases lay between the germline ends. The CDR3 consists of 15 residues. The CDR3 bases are TGTGCCATCCCCAGGGGCGCGGGGAAATCCGGGGAGCTGTTTTTT. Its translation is CAIPRGAGKSGELFF.

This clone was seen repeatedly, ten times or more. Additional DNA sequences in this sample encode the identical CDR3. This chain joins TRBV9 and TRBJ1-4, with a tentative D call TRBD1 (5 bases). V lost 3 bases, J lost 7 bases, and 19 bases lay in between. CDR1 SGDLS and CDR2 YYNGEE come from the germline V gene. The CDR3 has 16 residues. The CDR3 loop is CASSALAGTSGEKLFF. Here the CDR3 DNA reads TGTGCCAGCAGCGCCTTGGCTGGGACGTCGGGTGAAAAACTGTTTTTT.

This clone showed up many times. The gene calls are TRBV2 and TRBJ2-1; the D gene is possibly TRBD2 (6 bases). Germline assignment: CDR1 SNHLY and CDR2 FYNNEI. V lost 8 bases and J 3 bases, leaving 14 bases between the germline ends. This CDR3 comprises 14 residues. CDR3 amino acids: CASLDLADYNEQFF. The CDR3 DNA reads TGTGCCAGCCTCGACTTAGCGGACTACAATGAGCAGTTCTTC.

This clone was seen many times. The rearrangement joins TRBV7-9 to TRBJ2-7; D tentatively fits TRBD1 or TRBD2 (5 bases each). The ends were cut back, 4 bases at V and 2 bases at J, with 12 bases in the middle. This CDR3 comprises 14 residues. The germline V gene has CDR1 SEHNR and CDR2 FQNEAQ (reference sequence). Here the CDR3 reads CASSYGGGTYEQYF. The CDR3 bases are TGTGCCAGCAGCTACGGTGGGGGTACCTACGAGCAGTACTTC.

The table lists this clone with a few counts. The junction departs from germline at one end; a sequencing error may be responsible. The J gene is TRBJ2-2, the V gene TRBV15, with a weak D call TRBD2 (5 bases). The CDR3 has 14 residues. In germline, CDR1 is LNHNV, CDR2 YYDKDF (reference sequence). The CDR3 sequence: CATSRGRIIGDLFF. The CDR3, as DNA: TGTGCCACCAGCAGAGGACGGATTATCGGGGATCTGTTTTTT.

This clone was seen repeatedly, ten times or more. The CDR3 protein is CASNTRGPTYTGELFF. For the CDR3, the DNA is TGTGCCAGCAACACCCGGGGGCCAACTTACACCGGGGAGCTGTTTTTT. The V and J genes are TRBV11-1 and TRBJ2-2; D might be TRBD1 or TRBD2, each matching 6 bases. The CDR3 contains 16 residues. Germline loops: CDR1 SGHAT, CDR2 FQDESV (reference sequence). Trimming pared 7 bases from V and 3 bases from J, leaving 18 bases between. The whole variable domain, filled in from reference TRBV11-1 and TRBJ2-2, reads EAEVAQSPRYKITEKSQAVAFWCDPISGHATLYWYRQILGQGPELLVQFQDESVVDDSQLPKDRFSAERLKGVDSTLKIQPAELGDSAMYLCASNTRGPTYTGELFFGEGSRLTVL.

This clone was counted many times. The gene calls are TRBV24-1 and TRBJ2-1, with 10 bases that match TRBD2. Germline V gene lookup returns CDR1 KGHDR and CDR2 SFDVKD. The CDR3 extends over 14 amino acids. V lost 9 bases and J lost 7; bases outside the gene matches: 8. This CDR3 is CATQAGGPINEQFF. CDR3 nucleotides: TGTGCCACCCAAGCGGGAGGGCCAATAAATGAGCAGTTCTTC.

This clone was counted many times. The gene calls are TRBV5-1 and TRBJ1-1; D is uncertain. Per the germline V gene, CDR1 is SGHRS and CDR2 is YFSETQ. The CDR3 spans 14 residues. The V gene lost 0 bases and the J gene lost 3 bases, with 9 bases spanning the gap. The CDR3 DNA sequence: TGCGCCAGCAGCTTGGTCTCCAGATACACTGAAGCTTTCTTT. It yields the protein CASSLVSRYTEAFF.

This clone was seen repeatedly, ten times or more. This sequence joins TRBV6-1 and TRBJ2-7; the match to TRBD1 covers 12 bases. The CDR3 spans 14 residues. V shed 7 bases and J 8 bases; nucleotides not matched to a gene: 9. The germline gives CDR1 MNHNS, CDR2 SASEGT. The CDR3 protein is CASNPGTGGVKQYF. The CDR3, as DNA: TGTGCCAGCAATCCCGGGACAGGGGGCGTTAAGCAGTACTTC.

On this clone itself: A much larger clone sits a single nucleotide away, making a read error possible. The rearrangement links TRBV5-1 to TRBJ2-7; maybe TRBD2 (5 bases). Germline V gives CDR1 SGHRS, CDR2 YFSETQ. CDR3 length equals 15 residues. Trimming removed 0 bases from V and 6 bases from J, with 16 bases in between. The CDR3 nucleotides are TGCGCCAGCAGCTTGGGGCATCCGGCGAGGGTCGAGCAGTACTTC. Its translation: CASSLGHPARVEQYF.

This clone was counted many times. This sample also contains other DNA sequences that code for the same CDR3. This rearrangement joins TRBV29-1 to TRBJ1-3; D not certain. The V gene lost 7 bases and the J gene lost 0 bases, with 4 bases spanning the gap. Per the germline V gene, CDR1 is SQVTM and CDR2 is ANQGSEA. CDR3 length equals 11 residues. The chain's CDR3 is CSADSGNTIYF. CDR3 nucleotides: TGCAGCGCAGACTCTGGAAACACCATATATTTT.

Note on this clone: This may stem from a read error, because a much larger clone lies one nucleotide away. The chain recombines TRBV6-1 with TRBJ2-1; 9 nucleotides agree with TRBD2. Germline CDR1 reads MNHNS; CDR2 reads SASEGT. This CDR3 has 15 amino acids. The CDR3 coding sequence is TGTGCCAGCAGTGATATTAGCGGGGGACACAATGGGCAGTTCTTC. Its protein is CASSDISGGHNGQFF.

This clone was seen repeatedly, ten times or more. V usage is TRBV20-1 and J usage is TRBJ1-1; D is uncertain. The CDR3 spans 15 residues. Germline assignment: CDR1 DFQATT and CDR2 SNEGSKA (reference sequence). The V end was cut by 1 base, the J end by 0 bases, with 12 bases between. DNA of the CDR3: TGCAGTGCTAGAGCCCCGGAGTTCATGAACACTGAAGCTTTCTTT. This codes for CSARAPEFMNTEAFF.